A selection of T cell receptor beta chains follows, all from one sample in a study of CD8 T cells in Susac syndrome. TCRdb recomputed calls from the immunoSEQ multiplex PCR reads with MiXCR, one row per CDR3 protein. The repertoire consists of some 150,000 distinct CDR3 sequences, with over 95% occurring once and the leading ten covering 0.15%. The sample consisted of CD8+ T cells from PBMCs. These receptors all come from a human donor with multiple sclerosis. CDR3s include the opening cysteine and the closing phenylalanine or tryptophan. A clone size is listed for some rows: how often the clone was seen (once, few, many), or a class if it is expanded.

abundance	v_gene	j_gene	CDR3aa
NA	TRBV9	TRBJ2-5	CASSVVDGQETQYF
NA	TRBV1	TRBJ2-7	CTSSQDQSGGHYEQYF
NA	TRBV2	TRBJ2-3	CASTSLAADTQYF
NA	TRBV5-1	TRBJ2-1	CASSFSYNEQFF
NA	TRBV7-9	TRBJ2-3	CASSSHGTGDTDTQYF
NA	TRBV4-1	TRBJ2-1	CASSPSGWGIDNEQFF
NA	TRBV5-8	TRBJ1-5	CASSSLRGRRQPQHF
once	TRBV13	TRBJ1-2	CASSLGTAPYGYTF
NA	TRBV7-8	TRBJ2-7	CASSLRLVSYEQYF
once	TRBV29-1	TRBJ2-2	CSTWSGENTGELFF
once	TRBV13	TRBJ1-1	CASSAEGGGNTEAFF
few	TRBV12-3/TRBV12-4	TRBJ2-1	CASSPTGGEQFF
NA	TRBV15	TRBJ2-1	CATKVSLAGEQFF
NA	TRBV18	TRBJ1-1	CASSDPGQGAMNTEAFF
NA	TRBV7-2	TRBJ2-7	CASSLSSPGHEQYF
NA	TRBV6-4	TRBJ2-3	CASSPGQGPTDTQYF
NA	TRBV6-5	TRBJ1-5	CASSNHPGTVEGQPQHF
NA	TRBV4-1	TRBJ2-7	CASSQGTGLYEQYF
NA	TRBV24-1	TRBJ2-1	CATSWLVYNEQFF
NA	TRBV20-1	TRBJ2-1	CSARYNEQFF
NA	TRBV3-1	TRBJ2-1	CASSQGMGGLNNEQFF
NA	TRBV30	TRBJ2-5	CALWRGGEKTQYF
NA	TRBV4-1	TRBJ2-7	CASSQEERSTYEQYF
NA	TRBV5-1	TRBJ1-1	CASGIGHRTEAFF
NA	TRBV14	TRBJ2-7	CASSQEVGTSYEQYF
once	TRBV18	TRBJ1-1	CASSPGREAAGGTEAFF
NA	TRBV19	TRBJ2-5	CASASSGGMQETQYF
NA	TRBV20-1	TRBJ1-6	CSATEGRWDPSPLHF
NA	TRBV12-5	TRBJ1-1	CASGGGPRNTEAFF
NA	TRBV11-1	TRBJ1-1	CASSLAQGTEAFF
NA	TRBV20-1	TRBJ1-1	CSAGQNTEAFF
once	TRBV4-1	TRBJ2-7	CASSQDDGLSSYEQYF
NA	TRBV30	TRBJ1-1	CAWSGESTEAFF
NA	TRBV5-6	TRBJ1-1	CASSSDRVTLPEAFF
NA	TRBV12-3/TRBV12-4	TRBJ2-4	CASTPGTKNIQYF
once	TRBV30	TRBJ1-1	CAWSQYTEAFF
NA	TRBV30	TRBJ1-1	CAWSGQPNTEAFF
NA	TRBV20-1	TRBJ1-4	CSATRDSTNEKLFF
NA	TRBV24-1	TRBJ2-1	CATSAGYNEQFF
NA	TRBV30	TRBJ2-1	CAWSWGTGRYNEQFF
few	TRBV6-1	TRBJ2-1	CASSELGSQYNEQFF